The 9 T cell receptor beta chains given below trace back to one sample, sequenced in a study of T cells in Graves' hyperthyroidism and ophthalmopathy. Researchers amplified the TCR beta CDR3 regions from RNA transcripts. HTBI primers drove first-round RT-PCR of the TCR CDR3. MiXCR, run by TCRdb on the multiplex PCR reads, gives a single entry per CDR3 protein. The sample lists hundreds of thousands of distinct CDR3 sequences; more than 15% were seen once. Sequenced: blood. These receptors were collected from a woman in her thirties or forties with Graves' ophthalmopathy.

The V and J genes are TRBV20-1 and TRBJ1-4; tentatively, D is TRBD1 (5 bases). CDR3 length: 15 amino acids. CDR1 DFQATT and CDR2 SNEGSKA come from the germline V gene (reference sequence). Trimming removed 6 bases from V and 7 bases from J, with 21 bases in between. The CDR3 nucleotides read TGCAGTGCCATCTCGACGGGTCGGGGGGGTGAAAAACTGTTTTTT. This sequence encodes CSAISTGRGGEKLFF.

Concerning this clonotype itself: The conserved phenylalanine or tryptophan is not found at the CDR3 terminus, so this likely reflects a read error. The rearrangement joins TRBV29-1 to TRBJ2-7, with no clear D. The germline V and J ends were trimmed by 4 bases and 3 bases, with 10 bases remaining between them. The CDR3 is 12 residues long. Germline V gene data show CDR1 as SQVTM and CDR2 as ANQGSEA. DNA of the CDR3: TGCAGCGTTGGCGAGTCGGGCTACGAGCAGTACCTC. As protein: CSVGESGYEQYL.

The chain has TRBV18 and TRBJ2-2, with D uncertain. The germline V gene has CDR1 KGHSH and CDR2 LQKENI. The germline V and J ends were trimmed by 3 bases and 4 bases, with 6 bases remaining between them. This CDR3 spans 13 amino acids. CDR3 sequence: CASSPSATGELFF. CDR3 sequence (DNA): TGTGCCAGCTCACCTTCCGCCACCGGGGAGCTGTTTTTT.

This clonotype was detected many times. The gene calls are TRBV7-2 and TRBJ1-5; D not resolved. Germline lookup yields CDR1 SGHTA and CDR2 FQGNSA. The CDR3 runs 13 residues. V dropped 3 bases and J dropped 6 bases, with 9 bases sitting between them. Written as DNA, the CDR3 is TGTGCCAGCAGCTTCCACGGAGGTCAGCCCCAGCATTTT. Its protein is CASSFHGGQPQHF.

This clonotype was detected ten times or more. This sequence joins TRBV2 and TRBJ1-1; 7 nucleotides align to TRBD1. In germline, CDR1 is SNHLY, CDR2 FYNNEI. The ends lost 8 bases at V and 0 bases at J; junction bases unmatched: 9. There are 15 residues in the CDR3. The CDR3 here is CASRDSQNMNTEAFF. The CDR3 DNA is TGTGCCAGCCGGGACAGCCAAAATATGAACACTGAAGCTTTCTTT.

This clonotype was picked up many times. The gene calls are TRBV12-3 or TRBV12-4 and TRBJ1-1; 7 nucleotides align to TRBD1. This CDR3 spans 15 amino acids. J gave up 0 bases and V 7 bases, and 8 bases lay outside the gene matches. CDR3 loop: CASKFGGGMNTEAFF. The CDR3 nucleotides are TGTGCCAGCAAGTTTGGAGGGGGCATGAACACTGAAGCTTTCTTT.

This clonotype occurred a few times. The gene calls are TRBV4-2 and TRBJ2-7; D is perhaps TRBD2 (5 bases). Germline V gene lookup returns CDR1 LGHNA and CDR2 YNFKEQ. V lost 3 bases to trimming and J lost 4 bases, with 13 bases between them. This CDR3 spans 14 amino acids. The CDR3 loop reads CASSQETRDYEQYF. In nucleotides, the CDR3 is TGTGCCAGCAGCCAGGAGACCCGGGATTACGAGCAGTACTTC.

In its sample, this clonotype was seen a few times. This chain joins TRBV5-1 and TRBJ2-6; D unclear. V was cut by 3 bases and J by 4 bases, with 11 bases left in between. The CDR3 length is 15 residues. CDR1 SGHRS and CDR2 YFSETQ come from the germline V gene. CDR3 residues: CASSYTATGANVLTF. The DNA of the CDR3 is TGCGCCAGCAGCTATACGGCAACGGGGGCCAACGTCCTGACTTTC. The full variable domain, completed using reference TRBV5-1 and TRBJ2-6, is KAGVTQTPRYLIKTRGQQVTLSCSPISGHRSVSWYQQTPGQGLQFLFEYFSETQRNKGNFPGRFSGRQFSNSRSEMNVSTLELGDSALYLCASSYTATGANVLTFGAGSRLTVL.

This clonotype was found many times. The CDR3 DNA reads as TGTGCCAGCAGTCACTCGAACAGGGCGAGGGAAGCTTTCTTT. Protein: CASSHSNRAREAFF. This chain links TRBV12-3 or TRBV12-4 with TRBJ1-1; D is perhaps TRBD1 (6 bases). Between the trimmed V and J ends, which lost 5 bases and 8 bases, there was a span of 18 bases. The CDR3 runs 14 residues.